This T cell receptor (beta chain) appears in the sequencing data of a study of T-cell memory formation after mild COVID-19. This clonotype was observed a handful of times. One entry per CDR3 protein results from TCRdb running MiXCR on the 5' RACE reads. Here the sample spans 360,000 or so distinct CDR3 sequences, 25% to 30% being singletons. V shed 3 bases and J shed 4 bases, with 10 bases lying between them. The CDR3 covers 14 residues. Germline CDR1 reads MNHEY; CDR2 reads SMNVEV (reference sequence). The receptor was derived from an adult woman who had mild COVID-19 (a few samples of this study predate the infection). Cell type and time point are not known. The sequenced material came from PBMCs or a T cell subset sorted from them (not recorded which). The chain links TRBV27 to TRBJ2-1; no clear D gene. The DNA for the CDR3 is TGTGCCAGCAGTTTCAGAGTAGGATACAATGAGCAGTTCTTC. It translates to CASSFRVGYNEQFF.